Here is one T cell receptor (beta chain) with its context. TCRdb's copy holds only in-frame clones and misses some; the assay was immunoSEQ multiplex PCR. The data contain about 59,000 clones, about nine tenths of them seen just once; the ten biggest clones take up 2.5% to 3.5%. The data belong to a study of T cell changes during pregnancy in multiple sclerosis. Germline lookup yields CDR1 LGHNA and CDR2 YSLEER. This CDR3 comprises 16 residues. Trimming stripped 6 bases from V and 1 base from J, with 16 bases between. The sequence was collected from a female donor in good health, enrolled as a control in a pregnancy study. J is TRBJ2-1 and V is TRBV4-3, with a tentative D call TRBD2 (6 bases). The starting material was peripheral blood, obtained in the second trimester of pregnancy. The DNA for the CDR3 is TGCGCCAGCAGTTATGAGGGGCGGGGTTCCTACAATGAGCAGTTCTTC. Its protein is CASSYEGRGSYNEQFF.